This paragraph covers one TCR beta chain sequence. A junction boundary mismatches the germline segment, possibly from a read error. The entry originates in a study of multiple sclerosis patients with progressive multifocal leukoencephalopathy. This CDR3 comprises 13 residues. The V gene's germline CDR1 is SSHAT and CDR2 FNYEAQ (reference sequence). Documented time point: 12 to 13 months of natalizumab therapy. Using immunoSEQ multiplex PCR, the repertoire was profiled, and TCRdb retains in-frame clones only, with some absent. Of around 25,000 clones listed, roughly 90% are singletons. This clonotype originated in a man younger than 45 with multiple sclerosis. Sample: PBMCs, taken from a patient treated with natalizumab. The chain has TRBV7-7 and TRBJ2-7, with 9 bases fitting TRBD1. Here the CDR3 DNA reads TGTGCTAGCAGCATGGACAGGGGAGGCGAGCAGTACTTC. This gives the protein CASSMDRGGEQYF.